This paragraph reports one T cell receptor (beta chain). Antigen unknown. This record belongs to a study of a mutant IDH1 vaccine in newly diagnosed glioma. V dropped 2 bases and J dropped 2 bases, with 10 bases sitting between them. The CDR3 is made up of 13 amino acids. The V gene's germline CDR1 is SQVTM and CDR2 ANQGSEA. Libraries were prepared by immunoSEQ multiplex PCR; TCRdb keeps only in-frame clonotypes and omits some of them. The sample has almost 85,000 clones, about 82% seen once. Study-wide results and limits: Apparently, pseudoprogression bore no relation to changes among the top peripheral T cell clonotypes.

Regarding time point: week 23, last vaccination. In every dose of vaccine, 300 ug of mutant IDH1 20-mer peptide was given alongside topical imiquimod. Source: PBMCs, taken from a glioma patient whose treatment included an IDH1 peptide vaccine. The sequence derives from a man aged 25 to 45 with glioma. Some clones in this sample may be carry-over from other donors' samples. V gene TRBV29-1 combines with J gene TRBJ2-7; no firm D call. The CDR3 sequence is CSVELEGTYEQYF. The CDR3 DNA is TGCAGCGTTGAATTAGAAGGGACCTACGAGCAGTACTTC.